A selection of T cell receptor beta chains follows, all from one sample in a study of cytomegalovirus exposure and HLA in healthy donors. Assay used: immunoSEQ multiplex PCR; TCRdb lists only in-frame clones, some missing. The sample consists of roughly 200,000 clones, around 75% of them appearing once. The sequenced material came from PBMCs. These receptors were obtained from a male donor in good health and CMV-seronegative. The CDR3 runs from the conserved cysteine through the conserved F or W. The order of the fields is clone size, V gene, D gene, J gene, CDR3 DNA, CDR3 protein. A D gene is named only where the DNA matches it firmly. Clone size is given for some rows only: seen once, a few or many times, or a class if the clone is expanded.

size: NA
V: TRBV9
D: NA
J: TRBJ2-2
DNA: TGTGCCAGCAGCGTAGAGGACAGACCCCCCGGGGAGCTGTTTTTT
CDR3: CASSVEDRPPGELFF

size: once
V: TRBV28
D: NA
J: TRBJ1-2
DNA: TGTGCCAGCAAGGGGTCCCTTAACTATGGCTACACCTTC
CDR3: CASKGSLNYGYTF

size: NA
V: TRBV11-2
D: NA
J: TRBJ1-2
DNA: TGTGCCAGCAGCCACGGAGGGACTTATGGCTACACCTTC
CDR3: CASSHGGTYGYTF

size: few
V: TRBV28
D: TRBD1
J: TRBJ1-1
DNA: TGTGCCAGCAGTTTACATGGGACAGCTAACACTGAAGCTTTCTTT
CDR3: CASSLHGTANTEAFF

size: few
V: TRBV7-9
D: NA
J: TRBJ1-5
DNA: TGTGCCAGCAGCCCCCATGGGGGGGGGAATCAGCCCCAGCATTTT
CDR3: CASSPHGGGNQPQHF

size: once
V: TRBV12-5
D: TRBD2
J: TRBJ2-1
DNA: TGTGCTAGTGGCCAACTACTAGCGCGTGAGCAGTTCTTC
CDR3: CASGQLLAREQFF

size: NA
V: TRBV4-3
D: TRBD2
J: TRBJ2-1
DNA: TGCGCCAGCAGCCATGGGACTAGCGGGAGGTCGAACCTTGGGCAGTTCTTC
CDR3: CASSHGTSGRSNLGQFF

size: NA
V: TRBV28
D: NA
J: TRBJ2-3
DNA: TGTGCCAGCAGTCACCCTACCGGGATTGGGGCAGATACGCAGTATTTT
CDR3: CASSHPTGIGADTQYF

size: NA
V: TRBV7-6
D: NA
J: TRBJ2-7
DNA: TGTGCCAGCAGCCAAACCTGGGACACCTACGAGCAGTACTTC
CDR3: CASSQTWDTYEQYF

size: NA
V: TRBV28
D: TRBD1
J: TRBJ1-2
DNA: TGTGCCAGCCGACAGGGGGACTATGGCTACACCTTC
CDR3: CASRQGDYGYTF

size: NA
V: TRBV28
D: TRBD1
J: TRBJ2-5
DNA: TGTGCCAGCAGCTCGTCGGACAGGGAGGTGCAGTACTTC
CDR3: CASSSSDREVQYF

size: NA
V: TRBV7-9
D: TRBD1
J: TRBJ2-3
DNA: TGTGCCAGCAGGTCGGGACAGGGAACAGATACGCAGTATTTT
CDR3: CASRSGQGTDTQYF